Listed below are T cell receptor beta chains from one sample, sequenced in a study of blood T cell repertoires in COVID-19. Method: immunoSEQ multiplex PCR; TCRdb's copy keeps in-frame clones and lacks some. In the table there are approximately 280,000 clones, around 80% of which are singletons. Sequenced material: PBMCs or T cells enriched from blood (not recorded which). These receptors all come from a man aged 40-49 years who had been exposed to COVID-19. Each CDR3 is given with its conserved first and last residue. A D gene is named only where the DNA matches it firmly. For some rows the clone size is stated as once, few or many, or as a class when expanded; others skip it.

V gene	D gene	J gene	clone size	CDR3 protein	CDR3 DNA
TRBV6-5	TRBD2	TRBJ2-3	once	CASSWAGGTTDTQYF	TGTGCCAGCAGTTGGGCGGGGGGGACCACAGATACGCAGTATTTT
TRBV27	TRBD2	TRBJ2-1	NA	CASSGGLEPFNEQFF	TGTGCCAGCAGTGGGGGACTAGAACCCTTCAATGAGCAGTTCTTC
TRBV18	TRBD2	TRBJ2-1	NA	CASSPRLAGGDEQFF	TGTGCCAGCTCACCACGACTAGCGGGAGGAGATGAGCAGTTCTTC
TRBV24-1	NA	TRBJ1-2	NA	CATSDLIHRKNYGYTF	TGTGCCACCAGTGATCTTATACACAGAAAAAACTATGGCTACACCTTC
TRBV19	TRBD1	TRBJ1-1	many	CASITTGQFAEAFF	TGTGCCAGCATTACGACAGGGCAGTTCGCTGAAGCTTTCTTT
TRBV7-8	TRBD2	TRBJ2-6	NA	CASRGLSGSSRGANVLTF	TGTGCCAGCAGAGGCCTTAGCGGGAGTAGCCGTGGGGCCAACGTCCTGACTTTC
TRBV19	TRBD2	TRBJ2-1	NA	CASSRATSGSNGEQFF	TGTGCCAGTAGCCGAGCGACTAGCGGGAGTAACGGTGAGCAGTTCTTC
TRBV30	NA	TRBJ1-5	NA	CAWSVRAISNQPQHF	TGTGCCTGGAGTGTACGAGCGATTAGCAATCAGCCCCAGCATTTT
TRBV5-4	TRBD1	TRBJ2-3	NA	CASSASGTDLTDTQYF	TGTGCCAGCAGCGCTTCCGGGACAGATCTCACAGATACGCAGTATTTT
TRBV4-2	NA	TRBJ2-1	NA	CASSQDGQEQFF	TGTGCCAGCAGCCAAGACGGACAGGAGCAGTTCTTC
TRBV5-1	TRBD1	TRBJ1-2	once	CASSQTTGEYGYTF	TGCGCCAGCAGCCAGACCACAGGGGAATATGGCTACACCTTC
TRBV19	NA	TRBJ2-1	NA	CASHPPLAGRRYNEQFF	TGTGCCAGTCATCCACCCCTCGCAGGTCGAAGGTACAATGAGCAGTTCTTC
TRBV27	TRBD1	TRBJ2-5	NA	CASSPIDRGQETQYF	TGTGCCAGCAGTCCGATCGACAGGGGGCAAGAGACCCAGTACTTC
TRBV6-1	TRBD2	TRBJ2-7	NA	CASSEANLAGWTYEQYF	TGTGCCAGCAGTGAAGCTAACCTAGCGGGATGGACCTACGAGCAGTACTTC
TRBV5-6	NA	TRBJ2-3	NA	CASSSITDTQYF	TGTGCCAGCAGCTCAATCACAGATACGCAGTATTTT
TRBV4-1	TRBD2	TRBJ2-2	NA	CASRRLLAGVGTGELFF	TGCGCCAGCAGACGACTTTTAGCGGGAGTAGGCACCGGGGAGCTGTTTTTT
TRBV20-1	TRBD2	TRBJ2-1	NA	CSASGLADEYNEQFF	TGCAGTGCTAGTGGACTAGCGGACGAGTACAATGAGCAGTTCTTC
TRBV7-8	TRBD1	TRBJ1-1	NA	CASSRTGYTEAFF	TGTGCCAGCAGCCGGACAGGGTACACTGAAGCTTTCTTT
TRBV7-8	NA	TRBJ1-1	NA	CASGQRGGYNTEAFF	TGTGCCAGCGGTCAAAGGGGAGGGTACAACACTGAAGCTTTCTTT
TRBV3-1/TRBV3-2	NA	TRBJ2-1	NA	CASSPRQLYNEQFF	TGTGCCAGCAGCCCGCGACAGCTTTACAATGAGCAGTTCTTC
TRBV3-1/TRBV3-2	NA	TRBJ1-1	once	CASSQDLLSGKNTEAFF	TGTGCCAGCAGCCAAGATCTTTTATCGGGGAAGAACACTGAAGCTTTCTTT
TRBV20-1	NA	TRBJ2-1	NA	CSAKDRNEQFF	TGCAGTGCCAAAGACAGAAATGAGCAGTTCTTC
TRBV30	NA	TRBJ1-1	NA	CAWMFGLTNTEAFF	TGTGCCTGGATGTTTGGGCTTACGAACACTGAAGCTTTCTTT
TRBV10-2	TRBD1	TRBJ1-1	NA	CASRQGHTEAFF	TGCGCCAGTCGACAGGGTCACACTGAAGCTTTCTTT
TRBV3-1/TRBV3-2	NA	TRBJ2-7	NA	CASSRWASYEQYF	TGTGCCAGCAGCCGGTGGGCGTCCTACGAGCAGTACTTC
TRBV5-5	NA	TRBJ2-2	NA	CASSPRSNTGELFF	TGTGCCAGCAGCCCGCGATCTAACACCGGGGAGCTGTTTTTT
TRBV12-3/TRBV12-4	NA	TRBJ1-1	NA	CASSKNTEAFF	TGTGCCAGCAGCAAAAACACTGAAGCTTTCTTT
TRBV20-1	TRBD1	TRBJ1-2	NA	CSVTRGDGYTF	TGCAGTGTCACCAGGGGGGATGGCTACACCTTC
TRBV11-2	TRBD2	TRBJ2-3	many	CASSPKRLAATDTQYF	TGTGCCAGCAGCCCCAAGCGTCTAGCGGCCACAGATACGCAGTATTTT
TRBV7-9	TRBD1	TRBJ1-1	NA	CASRGRRNTEAFF	TGTGCCAGTAGGGGGCGAAGGAACACTGAAGCTTTCTTT
TRBV11-1	NA	TRBJ1-5	NA	CASSSGQINQPQHF	TGTGCCAGCAGCTCCGGACAGATAAATCAGCCCCAGCATTTT
TRBV11-3	NA	TRBJ2-3	NA	CASGAGFTTSSTDTQYF	TGTGCCAGCGGGGCGGGATTCACCACCTCTAGCACAGATACGCAGTATTTT